The 24 T cell receptor beta chains below were found in one sample sequenced in a study of identical twins (dated by TCRdb to the mid-2010s). Library preparation used 5' RACE. Sequenced using an Illumina HiSeq 2000. TCRdb reprocessing: public reads trimmed at Q25 with fastp, clones called with MiXCR, in-frame beta chains kept. Each record represents a unique CDR3 protein, reported with the most common genes and DNA among its rows. The sample has about 900,000 distinct CDR3 sequences on record, around 12% of them singletons. About 1.5% of the sample rests with the top ten. This same sample was also taken into another study, of yellow fever vaccine responses in identical twins.

The sample comprised PBMCs. All receptors come from a woman aged 18-30 years in good health.

The chain uses TRBV3-1 and TRBJ1-2; TRBD1 agrees at 7 bases. V was pared by 2 bases and J by 7 bases, with 7 bases of the junction left unmatched. CDR1 is LGHDT, CDR2 YNNKEL, per germline (reference sequence). This CDR3 comprises 14 residues. The CDR3 nucleotides are TGTGCCAGCAGCCAAAGGGGGCCCCCGTTTGGCTACACCTTC. It yields the protein CASSQRGPPFGYTF.

This clonotype was recorded a few times. V is TRBV7-7 and J is TRBJ2-5; D not resolved. Trimming cost V 2 bases and J 2 bases, with 15 bases left between them. The CDR3 consists of 16 residues. Germline V lookup: CDR1 SSHAT, CDR2 FNYEAQ (reference sequence). CDR3 nucleotides: TGTGCCAGCAGCTTAAACTTGGGCAATTCACAAGAGACCCAGTACTTC. Its protein is CASSLNLGNSQETQYF.

The chain is built from TRBV20-1 and TRBJ2-1; D is tentatively TRBD1 or TRBD2 (5 bases each). The CDR3 spans 15 residues. The V gene lost 0 bases and the J gene lost 2 bases, with 11 bases spanning the gap. The germline V gene encodes CDR1 DFQATT and CDR2 SNEGSKA (reference sequence). DNA of the CDR3: TGCAGTGCTAGAGATTTGGGGGTCCCCTACAATGAGCAGTTCTTC. This translates into CSARDLGVPYNEQFF.

The chain recombines TRBV12-3 or TRBV12-4 with TRBJ2-3, with a tentative D call TRBD2 (5 bases). V lost 7 bases and J lost 3, with 17 bases in between. The CDR3 totals 15 residues. The CDR3 DNA sequence: TGTGCCAGCATCCTTAACGGGATGACGACAGATACGCAGTATTTT. This translates into CASILNGMTTDTQYF.

CDR3 residues: CASSQDPPLRAGELFF. The CDR3 region has the DNA TGCGCCAGCAGCCAAGATCCACCCCTCAGGGCCGGGGAGCTGTTTTTT. The genes are TRBV4-1 and TRBJ2-2; a weak D match, TRBD1 (5 bases). Between the trimmed V and J ends, which lost 0 bases and 6 bases, there was a span of 14 bases. The CDR3 loop spans 16 amino acids. Per the germline V gene, CDR1 is MGHRA and CDR2 is YSYEKL.

This chain links TRBV27 with TRBJ2-3; D gene unclear. Deletions cut 2 bases from V and 0 bases from J, with 9 bases between. The germline gives CDR1 MNHEY, CDR2 SMNVEV (reference sequence). The CDR3 spans 15 residues. The CDR3 nucleotides are TGTGCCAGCAGTTTAACTTACTTTAGCACAGATACGCAGTATTTT. Amino acids: CASSLTYFSTDTQYF.

The rearrangement joins TRBV14 to TRBJ2-2, with D tentatively TRBD2 (5 bases). Deletions cut 0 bases from V and 6 bases from J, with 11 bases between. CDR1 SGHDN and CDR2 FVKESK come from the germline V gene. This CDR3 spans 15 amino acids. In DNA form, the CDR3 reads TGTGCCAGCAGCCAAGATCTCGGGGTTCCCGGGGAGCTGTTTTTT. Protein product: CASSQDLGVPGELFF.

In this sample, this clonotype turned up a few times. The V call is TRBV9, the J call TRBJ2-1; the match to TRBD2 covers 9 bases. The germline V gene encodes CDR1 SGDLS and CDR2 YYNGEE. The CDR3 runs to 16 residues. V shed 0 bases and J 7 bases; nucleotides not matched to a gene: 8. This chain's CDR3 is CASSVDIAGVRNEQFF. The DNA for the CDR3 is TGTGCCAGCAGCGTAGATATAGCGGGAGTCCGGAATGAGCAGTTCTTC.

This clonotype was seen many times. The CDR3 DNA sequence: TGTGCCACCAGTGATTACCGGGAGTTTGGCGGGGAGCTGTTTTTT. Residues: CATSDYREFGGELFF. J is TRBJ2-2 and V is TRBV24-1; D is perhaps TRBD2 (6 bases). Germline V gene data show CDR1 as KGHDR and CDR2 as SFDVKD. CDR3 length equals 15 residues. V was trimmed by 2 bases and J by 7 bases, leaving 13 bases between them.

This chain uses TRBV5-4 with TRBJ2-2, with 9 bases aligning to TRBD1. The V gene end was trimmed by 5 bases and the J gene end by 7 bases; junction bases not matched to a gene: 9. Germline V gene lookup returns CDR1 SGHNT and CDR2 YYREEE (reference sequence). CDR3 length equals 15 residues. As DNA, the CDR3 is TGTGCCAGCAGTAGGGGACAGGGATTTAACGGGGAGCTGTTTTTT. Its translation is CASSRGQGFNGELFF.

This clonotype was detected many times. The genes are TRBV12-3 or TRBV12-4 and TRBJ1-1, with no clear D. V shed 3 bases and J shed 1 base, with 9 bases lying between them. The CDR3 is 14 residues long. In nucleotides, the CDR3 is TGTGCCAGCAGTTTCTCAGGCGGGAACACTGAAGCTTTCTTT. This sequence encodes CASSFSGGNTEAFF.

CDR3 sequence (DNA): TGTGCCAGCACCTGGGGGGAGAACACCGGGGAGCTGTTTTTT. Protein product: CASTWGENTGELFF. The chain uses TRBV11-1 and TRBJ2-2; D possibly corresponds to TRBD2 (6 bases). Trimming stripped 7 bases from V and 1 base from J, with 10 bases between. Per the germline V gene, CDR1 is SGHAT and CDR2 is FQDESV (reference sequence). The length of the CDR3 is 14 residues.

The J gene is TRBJ2-7, the V gene TRBV10-3, with D unclear. CDR3 length: 15 residues. V was cut by 0 bases and J by 3 bases, with 12 bases left in between. Germline loops: CDR1 ENHRY, CDR2 SYGVKD. The CDR3 loop is CAISESDQRSYEQYF. In DNA form, the CDR3 reads TGTGCCATCAGTGAGTCGGACCAGAGGAGCTACGAGCAGTACTTC.

This clonotype turned up a few times. The chain joins TRBV20-1 to TRBJ2-5; the D gene could be TRBD1 or TRBD2 (5 bases each). Per the germline V gene, CDR1 is DFQATT and CDR2 is SNEGSKA (reference sequence). The V and J ends lost 3 bases and 6 bases respectively, with 14 bases between them. This CDR3 comprises 13 residues. This chain's CDR3 is CSASLPGAKTQYF. The CDR3 DNA reads TGCAGTGCTAGCCTCCCCGGGGCGAAGACCCAGTACTTC.

This clonotype was seen more than once but under ten times. The gene calls are TRBV2 and TRBJ1-1; D gene unclear. Germline V gives CDR1 SNHLY, CDR2 FYNNEI. The CDR3 has 14 residues. Trimming took 7 bases from V and 5 from J, leaving 17 bases between them. CDR3 sequence: CASTRRRLETEAFF. CDR3 nucleotides: TGTGCCAGCACTAGAAGACGGCTCGAGACTGAAGCTTTCTTT.

In this sample, this clonotype turned up a few times. The chain joins TRBV20-1 to TRBJ2-3; the match to TRBD2 covers 7 bases. The CDR3 has 15 residues. The V and J ends lost 0 bases and 4 bases, in that order; junction bases with no gene match: 7. CDR1 and CDR2 from the germline V gene are DFQATT and SNEGSKA (reference sequence). In DNA, the CDR3 is TGCAGTGCTAGAGATCAGCGGGAAGTTGCAGATACGCAGTATTTT. Its translation: CSARDQREVADTQYF.

This chain joins TRBV24-1 and TRBJ2-1, with 7 nucleotides matching TRBD1. Germline values: CDR1 KGHDR, CDR2 SFDVKD. The CDR3 is made up of 12 amino acids. V shed 5 bases and J 6 bases; nucleotides not matched to a gene: 0. CDR3 sequence reads: CATSGTGNEQFF. The CDR3 DNA reads as TGTGCCACCAGTGGGACAGGCAATGAGCAGTTCTTC.

This clonotype was picked up many times. The V gene is TRBV10-3, the J gene TRBJ2-5; 8 bases line up with TRBD1. Germline CDR1 reads ENHRY; CDR2 reads SYGVKD. The CDR3 has 14 residues. The ends lost 3 bases at V and 2 bases at J; junction bases unmatched: 2. DNA of the CDR3: TGTGCCATCAGTGACCGGACAGGGCAAGAGACCCAGTACTTC. Amino acids: CAISDRTGQETQYF.

The chain couples TRBV14 to TRBJ2-1; the D gene is possibly TRBD2 (6 bases). The CDR3 consists of 16 residues. CDR1 SGHDN and CDR2 FVKESK come from the germline V gene. V lost 4 bases, J lost 6 bases, and 19 bases lay in between. The CDR3 reads CASSPRDSFSRNEQFF. CDR3 nucleotides: TGTGCCAGCAGCCCCCGGGACTCCTTCAGCCGCAATGAGCAGTTCTTC.

The sample holds many counts of this clonotype. The chain recombines TRBV12-3 or TRBV12-4 with TRBJ2-7; unclear D gene. V gave up 5 bases and J gave up 0 bases, with 17 bases separating them. CDR3 length equals 16 residues. CDR3 protein: CASSRPVGISSYEQYF. The CDR3 DNA sequence: TGTGCCAGCAGTCGCCCAGTGGGGATTAGCTCCTACGAGCAGTACTTC.

This clonotype was seen only a few times. The rearrangement links TRBV6-2 or TRBV6-3 to TRBJ1-1; D not certain. Germline loops: CDR1 MNHEY, CDR2 SVGEGT. The CDR3 has 13 amino acids. Between the trimmed V and J ends, which lost 2 bases and 2 bases, there was a span of 6 bases. The CDR3 region has the DNA TGTGCCAGCAGTTACAAGGATAACACTGAAGCTTTCTTT. It yields the protein CASSYKDNTEAFF.

This chain joins TRBV28 and TRBJ2-1; 7 bases match TRBD1. In germline, CDR1 is MDHEN, CDR2 SYDVKM. The CDR3 has 17 amino acids. The junction had 7 bases not matched to a gene; V was cut back by 2 bases and J by 0 bases. The CDR3 DNA is TGTGCCAGCAGTTTACGAAAGGACAGGAGCTCCTACAATGAGCAGTTCTTC. This translates into CASSLRKDRSSYNEQFF.

J is TRBJ2-1 and V is TRBV7-9; 7 nucleotides line up with TRBD1. This CDR3 comprises 14 residues. The V gene end was trimmed by 7 bases and the J gene end by 7 bases; junction bases not matched to a gene: 10. Per the germline V gene, CDR1 is SEHNR and CDR2 is FQNEAQ (reference sequence). This CDR3 is CASTPGQNLNEQFF. For the CDR3, the DNA is TGTGCCAGCACCCCGGGACAGAACCTAAATGAGCAGTTCTTC.

The V gene is TRBV12-3 or TRBV12-4, the J gene TRBJ2-2, with D hard to call. The V end was cut by 2 bases, the J end by 5 bases, with 12 bases between. The CDR3 runs to 15 residues. CDR3 coding DNA: TGTGCCAGCAGTTTACCCTTCGGCTATACCGGGGAGCTGTTTTTT. The encoded protein is CASSLPFGYTGELFF.